This T cell receptor beta chain was observed in a study of blood T cells in healthy people across ages. There were at least 5.5 micrograms of total RNA extracted from every sample. General study findings and limits: Age advanced and TCR beta diversity per million T cells fell, roughly linearly.

With a J-beta primer mix and a sample-barcoded 5' primer, a second PCR ran 7 to 11 cycles. One entry per CDR3 protein, called by TCRdb with MiXCR from the 5' RACE reads. The sample yields 650,000 or so distinct CDR3 sequences, about 50% seen once. Germline V gene lookup returns CDR1 SEHNR and CDR2 FQNEAQ (reference sequence). The CDR3 sequence is 14 residues long. V was cut by 5 bases and J by 6 bases, with 14 bases left in between. Worth noting for this clonotype: Its matching antigen is unknown.

The chain combines TRBV7-9 with TRBJ2-4, with D perhaps matching TRBD1 or TRBD2 (6 bases each). Sequencing was done on a sample of blood. This clonotype was sampled from a woman of 80 years or more in good health. As DNA, the CDR3 is TGTGCCAGCAGCGTAGAGGGGGGATCAAACATTCAGTACTTC. It is translated as CASSVEGGSNIQYF.